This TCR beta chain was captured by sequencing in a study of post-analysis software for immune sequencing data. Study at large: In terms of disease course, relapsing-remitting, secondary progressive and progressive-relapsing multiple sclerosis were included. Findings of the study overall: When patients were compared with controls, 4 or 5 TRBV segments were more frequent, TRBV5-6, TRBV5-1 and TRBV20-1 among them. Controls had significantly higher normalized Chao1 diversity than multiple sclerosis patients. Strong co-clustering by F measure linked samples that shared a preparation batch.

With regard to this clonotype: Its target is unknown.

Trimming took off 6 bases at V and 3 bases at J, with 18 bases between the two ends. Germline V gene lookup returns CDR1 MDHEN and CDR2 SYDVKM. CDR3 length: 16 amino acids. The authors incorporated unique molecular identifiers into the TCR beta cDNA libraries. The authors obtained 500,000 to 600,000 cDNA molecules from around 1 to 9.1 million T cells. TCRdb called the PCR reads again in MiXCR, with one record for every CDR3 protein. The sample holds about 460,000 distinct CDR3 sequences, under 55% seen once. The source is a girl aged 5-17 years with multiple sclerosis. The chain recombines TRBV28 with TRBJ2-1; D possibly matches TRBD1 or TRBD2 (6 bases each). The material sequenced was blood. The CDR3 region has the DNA TGTGCCAGCAGGGGGGGCTCGGGACGGGTCTACAATGAGCAGTTCTTC. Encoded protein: CASRGGSGRVYNEQFF.